This T cell receptor (beta chain) was identified during a study of beta chain features in type 1 diabetes. Whole-study results and caveats: Shorter TCRB CDR3s, moderately but significantly so, marked every one of the four CD4+ subsets in Type 1 diabetes patients. cDNA-based reads could over-represent cells with high TCR expression. VDJ junctions sequenced from type 1 diabetes patients showed fewer insertions and more deletions.

This clone occurred a few times. The antigen is not known. Every participating donor gave one draw, a heparinised blood sample averaging approximately 120 mL. The investigators reverse transcribed all of the isolated RNA, so they sequenced expressed TCRB transcripts. Assay: immunoSEQ multiplex PCR; the TCRdb copy retains only in-frame clones and omits some. The sample records around 260,000 clones, roughly 20% being singletons. The germline V gene encodes CDR1 GTSNPN and CDR2 SVGIG (reference sequence). Trimming took 2 bases from V and 9 from J; bases not matched to a gene: 6. CDR3 length: 13 residues.

The chain links TRBV30 to TRBJ2-1; TRBD2 matches 8 bases. The specimen sequenced was naive CD4+ T cells from blood. The clonotype comes from a woman in her thirties or forties with type 1 diabetes. The CDR3: CAWSTTSGTEQFF. The CDR3 DNA reads as TGTGCCTGGAGTACAACTAGCGGCACTGAGCAGTTCTTC. Full variable domain (outside the CDR3, taken from reference TRBV30 and TRBJ2-1): SQTIHQWPATLVQPVGSPLSLECTVEGTSNPNLYWYRQAAGRGLQLLFYSVGIGQISSEVPQNLSASRPQDRQFILSSKKLLLSDSGFYLCAWSTTSGTEQFFGPGTRLTVL.